The clone carrying this T cell receptor beta chain was detected once. This specimen belongs to a study of blood T cell repertoires in COVID-19. In the source study's methods: Using reference gene primer amplification, nucleated cell counts were estimated. The repertoire was sequenced with immunoSEQ multiplex PCR; TCRdb's copy has only in-frame clones and lacks some. For V, J and clone size, that table is used; D and trimming come from the DNA. The sample has about 220,000 clones, around three quarters seen once. This clonotype originated in a woman in her 70s with acute or convalescent COVID-19. Source material: peripheral blood.

CDR3 nucleotide sequence: TGTGCCAGCAGTGAAGCGCAGAGGCCCTCATATGGCTACACCTTC. Translating gives CASSEAQRPSYGYTF. The rearrangement links TRBV6-1 to TRBJ1-2, with unresolved D. Germline values: CDR1 MNHNS, CDR2 SASEGT. The V gene lost 0 bases and the J gene lost 5 bases, with 13 bases spanning the gap. This CDR3 spans 15 amino acids.